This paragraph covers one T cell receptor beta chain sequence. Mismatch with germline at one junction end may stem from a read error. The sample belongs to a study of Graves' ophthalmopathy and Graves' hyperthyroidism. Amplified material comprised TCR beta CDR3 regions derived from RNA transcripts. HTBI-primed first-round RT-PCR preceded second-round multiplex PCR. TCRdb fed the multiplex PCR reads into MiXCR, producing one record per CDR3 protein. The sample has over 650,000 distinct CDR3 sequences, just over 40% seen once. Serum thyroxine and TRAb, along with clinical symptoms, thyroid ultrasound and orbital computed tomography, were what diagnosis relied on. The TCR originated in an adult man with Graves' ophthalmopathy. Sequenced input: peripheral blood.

The CDR3 sequence is CASSRGVYYCYTF. In DNA form, the CDR3 reads TGCGCCAGCAGCCGAGGGGTTTACTATTGCTACACCTTC. This chain connects TRBV4-3 to TRBJ1-2, with TRBD1 as a possible D gene (5 bases). Germline V gene lookup returns CDR1 LGHNA and CDR2 YSLEER. This CDR3 region has 13 residues.